This T cell receptor beta chain derives from a study of cytomegalovirus exposure and HLA in healthy donors. Study findings and constraints: Later analysis indicated greater clonal expansion among HLA-associated TCR beta chains than among equally common other chains. Later analysis identified several of the most significant clusters that appeared linked to common viral pathogens. A link between a missense DCLRE1C variant and TCR beta V- and J-gene trimming emerged from a later analysis. Altogether, more than 150 TCR beta chains were recorded as cytomegalovirus-associated.

There are a few counts of this clone. Its antigen is unidentified. The CDR3 sequence is 14 residues long. The V and J ends lost 0 bases and 4 bases, in that order; junction bases with no gene match: 0. CDR1 MRHNA and CDR2 SNTAGT come from the germline V gene. The primer mix had 60 Vbeta and 13 Jbeta primers. Sequencing was performed with immunoSEQ multiplex PCR; in TCRdb, only in-frame clones are kept and a portion is missing. The sample lists about 130,000 clones, around 80% occurring once. The TCR was taken from a man between 45 and 60 years old in good health and CMV-seronegative. The sample consisted of PBMCs. The chain couples TRBV6-4 to TRBJ2-3, with 8 bases lining up with TRBD1. The CDR3 sequence is CASSDSQGADTQYF. CDR3 DNA: TGTGCCAGCAGTGACTCACAGGGGGCAGATACGCAGTATTTT.